This T cell receptor (beta chain) was captured by sequencing in a study of regulatory T cells in long-lasting Graves disease. As for the study in general: Patients with new Graves' disease had used antithyroid drugs below 3 months. Findings and caveats of the study: The study found TRBV28, TRBJ1-2 and TRBJ2-5 favored in persistent disease.

This clonotype was detected ten times or more. As yet, its antigen is unknown. Building the TCR beta libraries relied on iRepertoire HTBI primers, and CDR3 regions underwent Arm-PCR. TCRdb passed the multiplex PCR reads through MiXCR, listing each CDR3 protein once. This sample has 530,000 or so distinct CDR3 sequences, with about 14% found just once. Time point reported: newly diagnosed GD, antithyroid drugs for less than 3 months. The TCR library was made from RNA extracted from PBMCs. CDR1 LGHDT and CDR2 YNNKEL come from the germline V gene (reference sequence). V was cut by 3 bases and J by 5 bases, with 16 bases left in between. The length of the CDR3 is 15 residues. These data also featured in a second study, about T cells in Graves' hyperthyroidism and ophthalmopathy. That study reports: Each patient was aged 18 to 65 and had newly diagnosed hyperthyroidism of under 2 months' duration.

Sequenced material: peripheral blood mononuclear cells (PBMCs), taken at new diagnosis, from a patient treated with antithyroid drugs. The TCR sequence derives from a man aged 25 to 45 with Graves disease. V usage is TRBV3-1 and J usage is TRBJ2-5; tentatively, D is TRBD2 (7 bases). CDR3 in DNA: TGTGCCAGCAGCCAGTCTCGGGGGGCGTGGGAGACCCAGTACTTC. It yields the protein CASSQSRGAWETQYF.